The sequence of this T cell receptor (beta chain) was determined in a study of T cell clones after liver transplantation. The CDR3 has 14 residues. V lost 7 bases, J lost 2 bases, and 5 bases stayed unmatched. Only in-frame clones appear in the TCRdb table, and some are missing; sequencing was by immunoSEQ multiplex PCR. The sample comprises 55,000 to 70,000 clones, 80% to 95% of which are singletons, and 0.95% to 1% rests with the top ten. The chain combines TRBV6-7 with TRBJ1-5, with 7 bases identical to TRBD1. TRBV6-7 counts as an open reading frame of uncertain function. The clonotype originates from a human patient who received a liver transplant. Certain T cells may be donor cells from the graft. The sample here was CD4+ T cells from blood, taken approximately 27 months after liver transplant. CDR3 sequence reads: CASNPGQCNQPQHF. DNA for the CDR3: TGTGCCAGCAATCCGGGACAGTGCAATCAGCCCCAGCATTTT.